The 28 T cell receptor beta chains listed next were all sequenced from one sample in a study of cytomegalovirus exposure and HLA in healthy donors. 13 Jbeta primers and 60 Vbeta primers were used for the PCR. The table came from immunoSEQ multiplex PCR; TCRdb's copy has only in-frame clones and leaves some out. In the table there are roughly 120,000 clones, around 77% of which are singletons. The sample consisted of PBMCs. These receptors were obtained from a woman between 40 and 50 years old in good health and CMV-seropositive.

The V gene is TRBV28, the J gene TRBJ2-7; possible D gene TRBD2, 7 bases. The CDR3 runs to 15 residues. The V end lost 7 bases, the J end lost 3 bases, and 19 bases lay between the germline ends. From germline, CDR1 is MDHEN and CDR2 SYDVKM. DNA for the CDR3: TGTGCCAGCACCAACGGCGGGGGCGCTTTCTACGAGCAGTACTTC. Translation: CASTNGGGAFYEQYF.

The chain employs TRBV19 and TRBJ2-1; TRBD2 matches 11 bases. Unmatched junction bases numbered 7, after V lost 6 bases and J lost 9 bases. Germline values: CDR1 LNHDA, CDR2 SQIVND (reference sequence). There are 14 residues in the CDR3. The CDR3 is CASRLAGGPGEQFF. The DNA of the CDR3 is TGTGCCAGTAGGTTAGCGGGAGGGCCCGGTGAGCAGTTCTTC.

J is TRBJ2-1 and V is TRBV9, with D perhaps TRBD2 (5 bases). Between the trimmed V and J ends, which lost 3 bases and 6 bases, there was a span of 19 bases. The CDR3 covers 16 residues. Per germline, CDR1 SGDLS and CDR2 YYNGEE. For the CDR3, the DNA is TGTGCCAGCAGCGCGGATGGTAGAGGGATAGGCAATGAGCAGTTCTTC. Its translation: CASSADGRGIGNEQFF.

CDR3 sequence reads: CASSVGGHTDTQYF. The CDR3 bases are TGTGCCAGCAGTGTGGGGGGGCACACAGATACGCAGTATTTT. This chain links TRBV6-4 with TRBJ2-3; tentative D call: TRBD2 (7 bases). CDR1 MRHNA and CDR2 SNTAGT come from the germline V gene. Trimming shortened V by 4 bases and J by 2 bases, and 10 bases separated the two germline ends. The CDR3 has 14 amino acids.

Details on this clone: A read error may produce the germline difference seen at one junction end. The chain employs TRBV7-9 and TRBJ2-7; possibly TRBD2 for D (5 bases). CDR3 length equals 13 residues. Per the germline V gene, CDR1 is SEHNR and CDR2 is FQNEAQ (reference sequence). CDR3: CATSRGNKIEQYF. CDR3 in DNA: TGTGCCACCAGCAGAGGGAATAAAATCGAGCAGTACTTC.

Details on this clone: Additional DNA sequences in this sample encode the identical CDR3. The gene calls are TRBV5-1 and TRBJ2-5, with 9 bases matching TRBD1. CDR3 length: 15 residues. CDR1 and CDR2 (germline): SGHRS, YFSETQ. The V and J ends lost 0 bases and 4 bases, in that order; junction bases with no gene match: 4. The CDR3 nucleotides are TGCGCCAGCAGCTTGGCCACAGGGGGCGCAGAGACCCAGTACTTC. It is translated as CASSLATGGAETQYF.

CDR3 coding DNA: TGCAGTGCCGCGAGGGTCTCTGAAGCTTTCTTT. Translation: CSAARVSEAFF. The chain joins TRBV20-1 to TRBJ1-1; D not certain. Germline V gene data show CDR1 as DFQATT and CDR2 as SNEGSKA (reference sequence). The CDR3 consists of 11 residues. V lost 6 bases and J lost 6, with 11 bases in between.

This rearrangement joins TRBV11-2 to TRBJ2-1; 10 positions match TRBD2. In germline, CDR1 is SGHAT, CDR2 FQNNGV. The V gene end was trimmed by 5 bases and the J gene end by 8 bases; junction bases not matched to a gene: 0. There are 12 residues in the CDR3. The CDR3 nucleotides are TGTGCCAGCAGCGGGACTAGCGATGAGCAGTTCTTC. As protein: CASSGTSDEQFF. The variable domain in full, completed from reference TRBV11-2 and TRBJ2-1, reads EAGVAQSPRYKIIEKRQSVAFWCNPISGHATLYWYQQILGQGPKLLIQFQNNGVVDDSQLPKDRFSAERLKGVDSTLKIQPAKLEDSAVYLCASSGTSDEQFFGPGTRLTVL.

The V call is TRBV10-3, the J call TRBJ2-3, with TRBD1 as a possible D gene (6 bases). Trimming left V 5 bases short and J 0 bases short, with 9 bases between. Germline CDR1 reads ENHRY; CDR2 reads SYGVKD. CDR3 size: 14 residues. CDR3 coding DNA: TGTGCCATCAGTATTGGACAGAGCACAGATACGCAGTATTTT. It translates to CAISIGQSTDTQYF.

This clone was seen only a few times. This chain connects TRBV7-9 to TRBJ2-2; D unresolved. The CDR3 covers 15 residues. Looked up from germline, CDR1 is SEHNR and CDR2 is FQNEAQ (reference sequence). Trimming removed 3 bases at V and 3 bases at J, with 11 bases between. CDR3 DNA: TGTGCCAGCAGCTTGGGCAGTGTTTACACCGGGGAGCTGTTTTTT. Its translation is CASSLGSVYTGELFF. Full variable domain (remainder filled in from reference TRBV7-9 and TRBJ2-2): DTGVSQNPRHKITKRGQNVTFRCDPISEHNRLYWYRQTLGQGPEFLTYFQNEAQLEKSRLLSDRFSAERPKGSFSTLEIQRTEQGDSAMYLCASSLGSVYTGELFFGEGSRLTVL.

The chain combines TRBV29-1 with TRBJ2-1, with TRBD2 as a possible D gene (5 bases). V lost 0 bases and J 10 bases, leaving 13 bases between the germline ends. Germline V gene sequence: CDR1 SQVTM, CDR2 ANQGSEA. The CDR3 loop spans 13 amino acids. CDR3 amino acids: CSVEDRDYWEQFF. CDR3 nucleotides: TGCAGCGTTGAAGATCGCGACTATTGGGAGCAGTTCTTC.

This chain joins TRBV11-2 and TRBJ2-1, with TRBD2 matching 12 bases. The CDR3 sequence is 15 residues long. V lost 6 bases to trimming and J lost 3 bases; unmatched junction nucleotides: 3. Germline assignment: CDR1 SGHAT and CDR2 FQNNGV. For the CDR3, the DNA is TGTGCCAGCAGAGCGGGACTAGCGGGCTACAATGAGCAGTTCTTC. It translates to CASRAGLAGYNEQFF. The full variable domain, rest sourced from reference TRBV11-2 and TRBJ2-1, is EAGVAQSPRYKIIEKRQSVAFWCNPISGHATLYWYQQILGQGPKLLIQFQNNGVVDDSQLPKDRFSAERLKGVDSTLKIQPAKLEDSAVYLCASRAGLAGYNEQFFGPGTRLTVL.

CDR3 in DNA: TGTGCCAGTGCCCCCGGAGTCGGGAGGGGATACAATGAGCAGTTCTTC. Its protein is CASAPGVGRGYNEQFF. The genes are TRBV19 and TRBJ2-1, with 8 positions matching TRBD2. CDR1 is LNHDA and CDR2 is SQIVND in the germline V gene (reference sequence). This CDR3 comprises 16 residues. The junction had 13 bases not matched to a gene; V was cut back by 8 bases and J by 4 bases.

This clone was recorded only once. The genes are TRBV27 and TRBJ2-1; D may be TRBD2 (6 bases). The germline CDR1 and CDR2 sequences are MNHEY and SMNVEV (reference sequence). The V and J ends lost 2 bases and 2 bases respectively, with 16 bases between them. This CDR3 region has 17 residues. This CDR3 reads CASSLHGGGGAYNEQFF. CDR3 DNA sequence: TGTGCCAGCAGTTTACATGGGGGTGGAGGGGCCTACAATGAGCAGTTCTTC.

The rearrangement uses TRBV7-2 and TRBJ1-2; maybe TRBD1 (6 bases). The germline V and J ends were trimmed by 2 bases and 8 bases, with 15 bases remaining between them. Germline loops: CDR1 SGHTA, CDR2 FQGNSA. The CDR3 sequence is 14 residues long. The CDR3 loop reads CASSLIGGRGGYTF. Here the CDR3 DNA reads TGTGCCAGCAGCTTAATTGGGGGCCGAGGGGGCTACACCTTC.

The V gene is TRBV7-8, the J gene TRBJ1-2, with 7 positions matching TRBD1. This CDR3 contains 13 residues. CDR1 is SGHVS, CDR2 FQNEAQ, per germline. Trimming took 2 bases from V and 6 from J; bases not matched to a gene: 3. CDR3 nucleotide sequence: TGTGCCAGCAGCTTACGAGGGGGCGATGGCTACACCTTC. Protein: CASSLRGGDGYTF.

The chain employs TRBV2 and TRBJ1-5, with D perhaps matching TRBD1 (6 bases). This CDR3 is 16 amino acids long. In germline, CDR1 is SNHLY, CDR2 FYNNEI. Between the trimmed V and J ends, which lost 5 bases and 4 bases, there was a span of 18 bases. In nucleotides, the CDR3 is TGTGCCAGCAGTTCGGCAGCGGACAGTTGGAATCAGCCCCAGCATTTT. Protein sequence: CASSSAADSWNQPQHF.

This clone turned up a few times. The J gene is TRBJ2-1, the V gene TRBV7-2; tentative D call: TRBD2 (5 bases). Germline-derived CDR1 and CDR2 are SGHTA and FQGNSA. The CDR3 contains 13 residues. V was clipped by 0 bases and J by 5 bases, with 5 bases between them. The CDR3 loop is CASSLARDNEQFF. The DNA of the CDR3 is TGTGCCAGCAGCTTAGCGCGGGACAATGAGCAGTTCTTC.

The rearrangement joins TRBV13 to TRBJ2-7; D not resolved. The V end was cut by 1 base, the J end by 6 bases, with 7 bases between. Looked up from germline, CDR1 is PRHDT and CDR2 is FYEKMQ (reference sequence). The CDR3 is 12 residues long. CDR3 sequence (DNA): TGTGCCAGCAGCTTAGTTGGCGGCGAGCAGTACTTC. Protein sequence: CASSLVGGEQYF.

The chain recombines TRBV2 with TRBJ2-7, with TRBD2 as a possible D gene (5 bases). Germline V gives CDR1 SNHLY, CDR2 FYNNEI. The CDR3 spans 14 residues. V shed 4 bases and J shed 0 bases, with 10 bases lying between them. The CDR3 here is CASSGPGISYEQYF. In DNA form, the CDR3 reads TGTGCCAGCAGTGGACCCGGGATCTCCTACGAGCAGTACTTC.

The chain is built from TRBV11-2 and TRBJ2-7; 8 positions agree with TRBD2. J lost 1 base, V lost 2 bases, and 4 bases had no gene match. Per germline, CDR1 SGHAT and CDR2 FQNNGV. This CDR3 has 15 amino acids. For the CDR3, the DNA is TGTGCCAGCAGCTTAACAGCGGGGGATTCCTACGAGCAGTACTTC. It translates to CASSLTAGDSYEQYF.

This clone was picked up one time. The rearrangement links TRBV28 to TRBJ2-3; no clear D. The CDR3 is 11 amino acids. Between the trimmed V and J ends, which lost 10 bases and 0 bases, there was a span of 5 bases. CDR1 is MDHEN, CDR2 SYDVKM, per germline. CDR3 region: CATRSTDTQYF. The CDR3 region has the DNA TGTGCCACCCGTAGCACAGATACGCAGTATTTT.

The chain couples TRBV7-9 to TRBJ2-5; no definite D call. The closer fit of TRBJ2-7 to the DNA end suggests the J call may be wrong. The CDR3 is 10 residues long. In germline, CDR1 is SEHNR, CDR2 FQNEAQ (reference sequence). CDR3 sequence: CASRTYEQYF. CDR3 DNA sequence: TGTGCCAGCAGAACTTACGAGCAGTACTTC.

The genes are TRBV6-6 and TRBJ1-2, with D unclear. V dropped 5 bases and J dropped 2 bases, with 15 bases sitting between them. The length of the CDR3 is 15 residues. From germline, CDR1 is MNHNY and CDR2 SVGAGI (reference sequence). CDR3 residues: CASSPEGIGNYGYTF. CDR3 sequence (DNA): TGTGCCAGCAGTCCCGAGGGAATCGGAAACTATGGCTACACCTTC.

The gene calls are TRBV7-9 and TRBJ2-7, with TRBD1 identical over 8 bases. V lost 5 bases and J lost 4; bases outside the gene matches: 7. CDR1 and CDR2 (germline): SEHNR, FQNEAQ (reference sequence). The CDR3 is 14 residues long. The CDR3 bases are TGTGCCAGCAGCCCCGGGACAGGATTATACGAGCAGTACTTC. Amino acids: CASSPGTGLYEQYF.

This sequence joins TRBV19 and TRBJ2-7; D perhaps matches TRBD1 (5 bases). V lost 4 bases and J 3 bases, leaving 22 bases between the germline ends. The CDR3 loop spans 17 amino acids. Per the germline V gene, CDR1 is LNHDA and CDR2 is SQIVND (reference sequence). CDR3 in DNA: TGTGCCAGTAGTAAAACAGGAGACCGGATAACCTTCTACGAGCAGTACTTC. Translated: CASSKTGDRITFYEQYF.

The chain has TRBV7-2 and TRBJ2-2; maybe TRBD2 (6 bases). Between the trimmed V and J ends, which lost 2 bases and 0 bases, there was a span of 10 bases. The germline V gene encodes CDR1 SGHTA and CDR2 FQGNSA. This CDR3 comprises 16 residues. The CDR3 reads CASSLQPSANTGELFF. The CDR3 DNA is TGTGCCAGCAGCTTACAGCCTAGCGCGAACACCGGGGAGCTGTTTTTT.

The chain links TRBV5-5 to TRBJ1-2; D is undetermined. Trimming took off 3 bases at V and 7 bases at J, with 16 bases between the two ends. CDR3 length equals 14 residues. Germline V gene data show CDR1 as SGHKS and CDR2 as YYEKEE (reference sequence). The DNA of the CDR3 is TGTGCCAGCAGCTACGGACTCTCTTCGGGTGGCTACACCTTC. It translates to CASSYGLSSGGYTF.